Listed here are 9 T cell receptor beta chains from one sample, sequenced in a study of CD8+ T cells in alopecia areata. Following RNA extraction, reverse transcription yielded cDNA that acted as the sequencing template. Some clones are missing from TCRdb's copy, which holds only in-frame ones; the method was immunoSEQ multiplex PCR. The table has roughly 65,000 clones, approximately 45% seen once. Sequenced material: CD8+ T cells sorted from blood, taken at week 0. The receptors derive from a human donor with alopecia areata.

V is TRBV7-8 and J is TRBJ2-5, with D possibly being TRBD1 (6 bases). This CDR3 has 14 residues. Trimming pared 7 bases from V and 7 bases from J, leaving 19 bases between. Germline V lookup: CDR1 SGHVS, CDR2 FQNEAQ. The CDR3 DNA is TGTGCCAGCAACCAAAAGGGACAAGGCGGGACCCAGTACTTC. As protein: CASNQKGQGGTQYF.

In this sample, this clone turned up a few times. This chain uses TRBV29-1 with TRBJ1-2; a possible D gene is TRBD1 (5 bases). The CDR3 extends over 14 amino acids. The germline gives CDR1 SQVTM, CDR2 ANQGSEA. The V end was cut by 6 bases, the J end by 1 base, with 15 bases between. The chain's CDR3 is CSVDRTNSNYGYTF. For the CDR3, the DNA is TGCAGCGTGGATCGGACAAACAGTAACTATGGCTACACCTTC.

This rearrangement joins TRBV6-5 to TRBJ2-1, with a tentative D call TRBD2 (5 bases). This CDR3 is built from 15 residues. Looked up from germline, CDR1 is MNHEY and CDR2 is SVGAGI. The V end was cut by 6 bases, the J end by 3 bases, with 15 bases between. CDR3 nucleotide sequence: TGTGCCAGCAGGCCTTGGAGCGGAGACTACAATGAGCAGTTCTTC. Translation: CASRPWSGDYNEQFF.

The chain carries TRBV7-2 and TRBJ2-1; tentatively, D is TRBD1 or TRBD2 (5 bases each). This CDR3 contains 12 residues. Trimming left V 11 bases short and J 8 bases short, with 16 bases between. Germline V gene sequence: CDR1 SGHTA, CDR2 FQGNSA. For the CDR3, the DNA is TGTGCCCAGGGACCGGGGACCGATGAGCAGTTCTTC. This translates into CAQGPGTDEQFF.

V gene TRBV27 combines with J gene TRBJ1-2; D is undetermined. The CDR3 is made up of 14 amino acids. V dropped 0 bases and J dropped 8 bases, with 13 bases sitting between them. In germline, CDR1 is MNHEY, CDR2 SMNVEV (reference sequence). The CDR3 reads CASSLSSSAGGYTF. The CDR3 DNA reads as TGTGCCAGCAGTTTATCGTCGTCAGCCGGGGGCTACACCTTC.

This clone was detected only a few times. The chain uses TRBV9 and TRBJ2-5; TRBD2 is a possible D gene (5 bases). Trimming shortened V by 3 bases and J by 4 bases, and 10 bases separated the two germline ends. The CDR3 contains 13 residues. Germline CDR1 SGDLS, CDR2 YYNGEE. The CDR3 loop reads CASSGVSGETQYF. The CDR3 DNA follows: TGTGCCAGCAGCGGAGTAAGCGGAGAGACCCAGTACTTC.

The gene calls are TRBV29-1 and TRBJ2-3, with no clear D. The germline V gene encodes CDR1 SQVTM and CDR2 ANQGSEA. V gave up 7 bases and J gave up 5 bases, with 16 bases separating them. CDR3 size: 13 residues. The CDR3 loop reads CSGSLARLDTQYF. The CDR3, as DNA: TGCAGCGGGTCTTTGGCGAGGTTAGATACGCAGTATTTT.

This clone was counted a few times. The CDR3 here is CASSDGNQPQHF. The CDR3, as DNA: TGTGCCAGCAGTGATGGCAATCAGCCCCAGCATTTT. This rearrangement joins TRBV7-9 to TRBJ1-5; D not certain. The CDR3 has 12 residues. V dropped 6 bases and J dropped 2 bases, with 5 bases sitting between them. Germline V gene sequence: CDR1 SEHNR, CDR2 FQNEAQ (reference sequence).

The chain combines TRBV29-1 with TRBJ2-2; D is possibly TRBD2 (5 bases). The CDR3 has 16 residues. Germline values: CDR1 SQVTM, CDR2 ANQGSEA. The V and J ends lost 3 bases and 5 bases respectively, with 19 bases between them. The CDR3 DNA reads as TGCAGCGTTGAGGAGCGACTCTCTCGGGATACCGGGGAGCTGTTTTTT. Encoded protein: CSVEERLSRDTGELFF.